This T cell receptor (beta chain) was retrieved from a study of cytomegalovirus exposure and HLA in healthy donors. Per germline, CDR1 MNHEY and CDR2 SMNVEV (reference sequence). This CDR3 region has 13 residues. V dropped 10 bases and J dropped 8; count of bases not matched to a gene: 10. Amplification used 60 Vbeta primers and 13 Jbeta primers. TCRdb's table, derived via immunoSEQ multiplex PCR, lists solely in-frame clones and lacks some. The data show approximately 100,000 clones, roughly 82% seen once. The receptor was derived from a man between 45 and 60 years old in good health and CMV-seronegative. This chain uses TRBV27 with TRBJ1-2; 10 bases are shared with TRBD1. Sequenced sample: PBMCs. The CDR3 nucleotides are TGTGCCACCAAGACAGGGGGCTTTGGCGGCTACACCTTC. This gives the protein CATKTGGFGGYTF.